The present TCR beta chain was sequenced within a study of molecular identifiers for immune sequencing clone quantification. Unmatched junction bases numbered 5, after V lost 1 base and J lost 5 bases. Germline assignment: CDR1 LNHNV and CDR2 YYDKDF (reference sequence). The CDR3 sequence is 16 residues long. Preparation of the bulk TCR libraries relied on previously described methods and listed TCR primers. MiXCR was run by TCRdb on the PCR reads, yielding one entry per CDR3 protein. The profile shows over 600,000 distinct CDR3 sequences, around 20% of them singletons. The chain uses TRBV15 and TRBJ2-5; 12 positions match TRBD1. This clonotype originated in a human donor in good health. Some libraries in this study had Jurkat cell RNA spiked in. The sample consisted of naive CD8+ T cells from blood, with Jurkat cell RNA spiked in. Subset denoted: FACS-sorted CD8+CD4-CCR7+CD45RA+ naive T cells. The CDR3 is CATSRAGTGGEETQYF. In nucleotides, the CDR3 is TGTGCCACCAGCAGAGCCGGGACAGGGGGCGAGGAGACCCAGTACTTC.